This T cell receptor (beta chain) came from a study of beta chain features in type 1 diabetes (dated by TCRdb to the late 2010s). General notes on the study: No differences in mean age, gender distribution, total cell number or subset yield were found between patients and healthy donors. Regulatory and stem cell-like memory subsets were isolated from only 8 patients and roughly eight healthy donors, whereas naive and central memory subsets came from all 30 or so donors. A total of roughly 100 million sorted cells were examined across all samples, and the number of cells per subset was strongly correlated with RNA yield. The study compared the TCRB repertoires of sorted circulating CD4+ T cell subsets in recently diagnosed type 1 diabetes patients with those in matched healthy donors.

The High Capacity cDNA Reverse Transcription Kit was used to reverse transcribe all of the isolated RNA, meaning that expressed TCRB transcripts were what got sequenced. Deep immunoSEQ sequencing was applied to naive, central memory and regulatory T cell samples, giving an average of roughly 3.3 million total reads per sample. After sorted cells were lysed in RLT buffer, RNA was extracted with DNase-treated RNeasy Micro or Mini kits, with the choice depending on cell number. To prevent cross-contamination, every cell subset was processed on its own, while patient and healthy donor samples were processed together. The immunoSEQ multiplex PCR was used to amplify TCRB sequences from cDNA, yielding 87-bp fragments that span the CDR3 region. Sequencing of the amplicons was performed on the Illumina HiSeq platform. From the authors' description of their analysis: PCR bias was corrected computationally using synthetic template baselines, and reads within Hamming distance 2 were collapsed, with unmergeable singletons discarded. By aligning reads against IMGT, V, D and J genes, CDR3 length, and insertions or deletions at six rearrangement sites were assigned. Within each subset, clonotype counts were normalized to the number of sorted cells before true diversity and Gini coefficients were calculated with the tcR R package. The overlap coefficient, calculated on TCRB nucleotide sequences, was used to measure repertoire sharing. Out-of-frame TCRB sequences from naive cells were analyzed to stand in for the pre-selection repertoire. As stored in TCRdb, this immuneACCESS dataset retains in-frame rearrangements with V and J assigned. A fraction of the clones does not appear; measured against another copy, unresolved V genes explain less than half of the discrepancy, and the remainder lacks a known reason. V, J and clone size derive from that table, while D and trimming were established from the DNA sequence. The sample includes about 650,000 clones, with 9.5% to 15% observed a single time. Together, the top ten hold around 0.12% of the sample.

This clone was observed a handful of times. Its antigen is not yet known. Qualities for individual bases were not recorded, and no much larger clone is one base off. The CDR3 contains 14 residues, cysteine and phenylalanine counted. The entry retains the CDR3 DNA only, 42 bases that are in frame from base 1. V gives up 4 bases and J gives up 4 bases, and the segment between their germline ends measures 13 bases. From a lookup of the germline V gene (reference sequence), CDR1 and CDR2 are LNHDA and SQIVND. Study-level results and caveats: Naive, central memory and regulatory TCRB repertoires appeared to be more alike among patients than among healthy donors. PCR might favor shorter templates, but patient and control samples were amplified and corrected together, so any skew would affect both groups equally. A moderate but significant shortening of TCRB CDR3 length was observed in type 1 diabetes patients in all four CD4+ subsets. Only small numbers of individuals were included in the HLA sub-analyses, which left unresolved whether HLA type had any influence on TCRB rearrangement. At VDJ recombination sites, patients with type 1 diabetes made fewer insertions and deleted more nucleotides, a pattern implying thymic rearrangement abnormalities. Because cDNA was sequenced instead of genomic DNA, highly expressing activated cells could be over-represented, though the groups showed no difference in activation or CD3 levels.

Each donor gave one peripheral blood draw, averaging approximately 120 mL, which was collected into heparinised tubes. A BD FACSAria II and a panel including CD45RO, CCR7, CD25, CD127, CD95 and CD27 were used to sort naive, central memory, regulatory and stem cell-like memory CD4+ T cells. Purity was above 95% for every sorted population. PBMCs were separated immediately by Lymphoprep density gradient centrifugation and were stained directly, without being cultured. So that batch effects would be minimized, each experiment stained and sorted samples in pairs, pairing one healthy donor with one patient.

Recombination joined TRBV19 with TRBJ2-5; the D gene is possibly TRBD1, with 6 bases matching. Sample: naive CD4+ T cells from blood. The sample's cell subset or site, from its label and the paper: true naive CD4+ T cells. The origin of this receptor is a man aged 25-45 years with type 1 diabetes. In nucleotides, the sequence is TGTGCCAGTAGTAATCTCGACAGGCGAGAGACCCAGTACTTC. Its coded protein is CASSNLDRRETQYF.